Shown below are 29 T cell receptor beta chains from a single sample sequenced in a study of CD8+CD57+ T cells in acquired aplastic anemia. For CDR3 and TCR beta VDJ profiling, genomic DNA was the template used. TCRdb redid the calling of the reads with MiXCR, one entry per CDR3 protein. The data show under 500,000 distinct CDR3 sequences, 25% to 40% seen once. Patients who underwent sequencing had shown CD8+CD57+ cell expansion by flow cytometry. The sample taken for sequencing was sorted CD4+, CD8+, or CD8+CD57+ T cells (not recorded which) from PBMCs. These receptors came from a human donor with aplastic anemia.

The sample holds a few counts of this clonotype. A clone one base away is much larger, so this may be a read error. The V and J genes are TRBV2 and TRBJ2-7; TRBD1 aligns across 8 bases. V lost 11 bases to trimming and J lost 4 bases; unmatched junction nucleotides: 10. This CDR3 spans 13 amino acids. Germline CDR1 reads SNHLY; CDR2 reads FYNNEI. The chain's CDR3 is CARMGQVLYEQYF. The CDR3 nucleotides read TGTGCCCGCATGGGACAGGTTTTATACGAGCAGTACTTC.

This clonotype was detected a few times. The chain recombines TRBV28 with TRBJ2-7, with a weak D call TRBD1 (6 bases). Trimming took off 3 bases at V and 4 bases at J, with 13 bases between the two ends. CDR1 and CDR2 from the germline V gene are MDHEN and SYDVKM. The CDR3 spans 14 residues. For the CDR3, the DNA is TGTGCCAGCAGTTTTTGGTATCAGGGGTACGAGCAGTACTTC. Translated, it gives CASSFWYQGYEQYF.

This clonotype was recorded many times. The chain has TRBV7-2 and TRBJ2-3; D not resolved. V was cut by 1 base and J by 4 bases, with 6 bases left in between. Germline V gives CDR1 SGHTA, CDR2 FQGNSA. The CDR3 spans 13 residues. CDR3 residues: CASSLVGPDTQYF. CDR3 DNA sequence: TGTGCCAGCAGCTTAGTAGGGCCAGATACGCAGTATTTT.

The rearrangement uses TRBV6-1 and TRBJ2-1; TRBD2 matches 9 bases. The ends lost 7 bases at V and 6 bases at J; junction bases unmatched: 10. Germline V gene data show CDR1 as MNHNS and CDR2 as SASEGT. There are 15 residues in the CDR3. The CDR3 region has the DNA TGTGCCAGCAAGAAAGTAGCGGGAGTAAGCAATGAGCAGTTCTTC. The encoded protein is CASKKVAGVSNEQFF.

This clonotype was seen more than once but under ten times. The rearrangement links TRBV10-3 to TRBJ2-7; TRBD1 matches 8 bases. The germline V gene has CDR1 ENHRY and CDR2 SYGVKD. Trimming at V came to 8 bases and at J to 3 bases, leaving 12 bases not matched to a gene. This CDR3 comprises 15 residues. DNA for the CDR3: TGTGCCATCGCTAGCGTTGCAGGGGGCAACTACGAGCAGTACTTC. Its protein product is CAIASVAGGNYEQYF.

This clonotype was counted many times. The V gene is TRBV20-1, the J gene TRBJ2-5; D is unresolved. This CDR3 comprises 15 residues. Per germline, CDR1 DFQATT and CDR2 SNEGSKA (reference sequence). The germline V and J ends were trimmed by 1 base and 2 bases, with 14 bases remaining between them. The CDR3 loop is CSARGIWPAQETQYF. In nucleotides, the CDR3 is TGCAGTGCTAGAGGGATATGGCCTGCGCAAGAGACCCAGTACTTC.

This clonotype was observed a few times. The gene calls are TRBV7-2 and TRBJ2-5; the match to TRBD2 covers 12 bases. Germline CDR1 SGHTA, CDR2 FQGNSA. The trim removed 5 bases at V and 4 bases at J, leaving 8 bases unmatched. This CDR3 comprises 16 residues. This CDR3 is CASSPRTSGATETQYF. The CDR3 DNA reads TGTGCCAGCAGCCCACGGACTAGCGGGGCTACAGAGACCCAGTACTTC.

To note about this clonotype: A much larger clone lies a single base off, so this may be a read error. The V gene is TRBV6-5, the J gene TRBJ1-3; D gene unclear. The V gene's germline CDR1 is MNHEY and CDR2 SVGAGI. The CDR3 loop spans 16 amino acids. CDR3 nucleotides: TGTGCCAGCAGTTACTCAACCAAGTTAGATGGAGACACCATATATTTT. It translates to CASSYSTKLDGDTIYF.

The chain links TRBV6-6 to TRBJ2-2; 8 bases agree with TRBD1. Trimming removed 2 bases from V and 6 bases from J; junction bases left unmatched: 8. CDR3 length equals 16 residues. The germline V gene encodes CDR1 MNHNY and CDR2 SVGAGI (reference sequence). In DNA, the CDR3 is TGTGCCAGCAGTTACGGCAGGGGGCGTCGGTCCGGGGAGCTGTTTTTT. Protein product: CASSYGRGRRSGELFF.

V is TRBV15 and J is TRBJ2-5; no clear D gene. Deletions cut 2 bases from V and 0 bases from J, with 10 bases between. CDR3 size: 15 residues. The germline V gene encodes CDR1 LNHNV and CDR2 YYDKDF (reference sequence). CDR3 sequence: CATSRSLGNQETQYF. In nucleotides, the CDR3 is TGTGCCACCAGCAGATCCTTAGGGAACCAAGAGACCCAGTACTTC.

In this sample, this clonotype turned up many times. The V gene is TRBV5-6, the J gene TRBJ2-7; 9 bases map to TRBD1. The CDR3 length is 14 residues. Germline CDR1 SGHDT, CDR2 YYEEEE. J lost 3 bases, V lost 4 bases, and 5 bases had no gene match. DNA of the CDR3: TGTGCCAGCAGCGACAGGGGGTCGGGCTACGAGCAGTACTTC. Amino acids: CASSDRGSGYEQYF.

This chain joins TRBV13 and TRBJ2-1; 7 nucleotides match TRBD2. J gave up 7 bases and V 1 base, and 7 bases lay outside the gene matches. Germline assignment: CDR1 PRHDT and CDR2 FYEKMQ (reference sequence). The length of the CDR3 is 15 residues. The CDR3 sequence is CASSLAPSGPNEQFF. DNA of the CDR3: TGTGCCAGCAGCTTAGCCCCTAGCGGACCTAATGAGCAGTTCTTC.

As regards this clonotype: The junction shows a germline mismatch at one end, possibly a read error. The rearrangement uses TRBV4-1 and TRBJ1-1; 7 bases map to TRBD1. There are 13 residues in the CDR3. Germline CDR1 is MGHRA and CDR2 is YSYEKL. CDR3 coding DNA: TGCGCCAGCAGCCCCCGGGACAGAAGTGAAGCTTCCTTT. Translated, it gives CASSPRDRSEASF.

The chain carries TRBV2 and TRBJ1-5; perhaps TRBD1 as D (5 bases). The ends were cut back, 5 bases at V and 11 bases at J, with 16 bases in the middle. Germline CDR1 and CDR2: SNHLY and FYNNEI. The CDR3 loop spans 13 amino acids. CDR3 loop: CASSIAGGETQHF. CDR3 bases: TGTGCCAGCAGTATAGCGGGAGGGGAGACCCAGCATTTT.

Notes on this clonotype: At one of its ends the junction is not consistent with the germline gene, which may arise from a read error. Here the CDR3 reads CASSYSDNEKLFF. For the CDR3, the DNA is TGTGCCAGCAGTTACTCGGATAATGAAAAACTGTTTTTT. The V call is TRBV10-3, the J call TRBJ1-4; D not certain. The CDR3 totals 13 residues. In germline, CDR1 is ENHRY, CDR2 SYGVKD.

Comment on this clonotype: This could be a read error, since a much larger clone is one nucleotide away. V and J are TRBV6-1 and TRBJ1-2, with TRBD1 identical over 11 bases. Per germline, CDR1 MNHNS and CDR2 SASEGT. V lost 5 bases and J lost 7; bases outside the gene matches: 9. CDR3 size: 15 residues. CDR3 sequence reads: CASSLSRTGGRGYTF. CDR3 sequence (DNA): TGTGCCAGCAGTCTGTCACGGACAGGGGGCCGTGGCTACACCTTC.

This clonotype was observed a single time. The chain combines TRBV10-2 with TRBJ2-3, with 9 bases that match TRBD2. V lost 2 bases and J lost 0; bases outside the gene matches: 3. This CDR3 is built from 16 residues. Germline values: CDR1 WSHSY, CDR2 SAAADI. The CDR3 DNA is TGCGCCAGCAGTGAGCTAGCGGGGAGTAGCACAGATACGCAGTATTTT. Its translation is CASSELAGSSTDTQYF.

Of note for this clonotype: A much more abundant neighbour one base away suggests this may be a read error. The chain recombines TRBV7-2 with TRBJ1-6; 7 bases match TRBD1. The junction had 6 bases not matched to a gene; V was cut back by 2 bases and J by 8 bases. This CDR3 spans 15 amino acids. Germline-derived CDR1 and CDR2 are SGHTA and FQGNSA. CDR3 in DNA: TGTGCCAGCAGCTTACTAGGACAGGCCGATTCACCCCTCCACTTT. Amino acids: CASSLLGQADSPLHF.

In its sample, this clonotype was seen many times. The genes are TRBV7-6 and TRBJ1-2; TRBD1 matches 7 bases. J lost 7 bases, V lost 9 bases, and 17 bases had no gene match. The CDR3 loop spans 15 amino acids. Per the germline V gene, CDR1 is SGHVS and CDR2 is FNYEAQ. The CDR3 sequence: CARRDSPEPSSGYTF. The CDR3, as DNA: TGTGCCAGGCGGGACAGCCCCGAACCCTCTAGTGGCTACACCTTC. Using reference TRBV7-6 and TRBJ1-2 for the parts outside the CDR3, the full variable domain is GAGVSQSPRYKVTKRGQDVALRCDPISGHVSLYWYRQALGQGPEFLTYFNYEAQQDKSGLPNDRFSAERPEGSISTLTIQRTEQRDSAMYRCARRDSPEPSSGYTFGSGTRLTVV.

This clonotype was detected a few times. The junction and the germline gene differ at one end; a read error may be behind it. The rearrangement uses TRBV7-6 and TRBJ2-2; no clear D. CDR3 size: 18 residues. The germline V gene has CDR1 SGHVS and CDR2 FNYEAQ. CDR3 in amino acids: CAGSLDPQTRLPAGELFF. CDR3 nucleotide sequence: TGTGCCGGCAGCTTAGATCCCCAAACACGACTGCCAGCCGGGGAGCTGTTTTTT.

CDR3 loop: CASSVALLAGGYNEQFF. CDR3 DNA: TGTGCCAGCAGCGTAGCTCTCCTAGCGGGGGGGTACAATGAGCAGTTCTTC. This chain uses TRBV9 with TRBJ2-1; 12 bases map to TRBD2. With 0 bases clipped from V and 4 bases from J, the junction kept 5 bases outside the gene matches. The CDR3 is made up of 17 amino acids. The germline CDR1 and CDR2 sequences are SGDLS and YYNGEE.

The chain links TRBV20-1 to TRBJ2-1, with 8 bases fitting TRBD2. This CDR3 region has 15 residues. Germline V gives CDR1 DFQATT, CDR2 SNEGSKA (reference sequence). J gave up 4 bases and V 2 bases, and 7 bases lay outside the gene matches. The CDR3 here is CSARYDLAGYNEQFF. Here the CDR3 DNA reads TGCAGTGCTAGATATGATTTAGCGGGATACAATGAGCAGTTCTTC.

This clonotype appeared once. The junction differs from germline at one of its ends, possibly a read error. The rearrangement joins TRBV24-1 to TRBJ1-2; D remains unclear. The CDR3 is 14 amino acids. Germline loops: CDR1 KGHDR, CDR2 SFDVKD. Here the CDR3 reads CAASGRGLNYGYTF. DNA for the CDR3: TGTGCCGCCAGTGGTAGAGGGCTTAACTATGGCTACACCTTC.

This clonotype was counted ten times or more. The chain employs TRBV9 and TRBJ1-2; 7 nucleotides align to TRBD1. The germline V gene encodes CDR1 SGDLS and CDR2 YYNGEE. The CDR3 runs to 15 residues. V was pared by 3 bases and J by 8 bases, with 13 bases of the junction left unmatched. The CDR3 sequence: CASSGSGTDTIGYTF. The CDR3 coding sequence is TGTGCCAGCAGCGGATCCGGGACAGACACTATCGGCTACACCTTC.

The table lists this clonotype with a few counts. It may be a read error: a sequence one base away is much more abundant. The chain recombines TRBV19 with TRBJ1-5; D not certain. Trimming took off 5 bases at V and 3 bases at J, with 14 bases between the two ends. The V gene's germline CDR1 is LNHDA and CDR2 SQIVND (reference sequence). The CDR3 length is 15 residues. In DNA, the CDR3 is TGTGCCAGTAGTCCCAGTCGTAATAACAATCAGCCCCAGCATTTT. Its protein is CASSPSRNNNQPQHF.

For this clonotype: One end of the junction varies from germline; a read error may be responsible. The J gene is TRBJ1-5, the V gene TRBV10-3; 7 nucleotides align to TRBD1. The CDR3 covers 17 residues. The germline V gene encodes CDR1 ENHRY and CDR2 SYGVKD. The CDR3, as DNA: TGTGCCAGCAGTGCGGGGGGCGGACAGGAGCTCAATCAGCCCCAGCATTTT. Residues: CASSAGGGQELNQPQHF.

The sample holds many counts of this clonotype. V is TRBV10-3 and J is TRBJ2-4, with TRBD2 as a possible D gene (5 bases). CDR1 and CDR2 (germline): ENHRY, SYGVKD. V lost 5 bases, J lost 8 bases, and 10 bases lay in between. CDR3 length equals 12 residues. CDR3 DNA: TGTGCCATCAGTTCGGACTGGGACATTCAGTACTTC. Translating it yields CAISSDWDIQYF.

In the case of this clonotype: A read error is possible here, since a much larger clone lies one base away. CDR3 protein: CATGRDPGGTYNEQFF. CDR3 nucleotides: TGTGCCACCGGCAGAGACCCGGGAGGGACCTACAATGAGCAGTTCTTC. V gene TRBV15 combines with J gene TRBJ2-1; 8 nucleotides align to TRBD2. Germline V gives CDR1 LNHNV, CDR2 YYDKDF (reference sequence). CDR3 length: 16 amino acids.

On this clonotype itself: The junction differs from germline at one of its ends, possibly a read error. The chain has TRBV24-1 and TRBJ2-1, with TRBD2 identical over 11 bases. CDR1 is KGHDR, CDR2 SFDVKD, per germline. The CDR3 has 14 residues. Here the CDR3 DNA reads TGCAGTGCCCAGAGTCTAGCGGGAGGCGACGAGCAGTTCTTC. Residues: CSAQSLAGGDEQFF.